One sample yielded the 14 T cell receptor beta chains listed below, sequenced in a study of CD8 T cells in ankylosing spondylitis. The study, taken as a whole, reports: What seemed typical of ankylosing spondylitis blood was a TCR beta motif built from several highly homologous variants.

Their antigens remain unidentified. TCRdb redid the calling of the 5' RACE reads with MiXCR, one entry per CDR3 protein. Of about 540,000 distinct CDR3 sequences listed, about 12% are singletons. The sample consisted of blood, either unsorted or a sorted T cell fraction (not recorded which). These receptors were collected from a male donor with ankylosing spondylitis.

This clonotype was found many times. The chain carries TRBV29-1 and TRBJ2-7, with D tentatively TRBD2 (6 bases). V gave up 4 bases and J gave up 4 bases, with 11 bases separating them. CDR3 length: 12 residues. Germline lookup yields CDR1 SQVTM and CDR2 ANQGSEA. As DNA, the CDR3 is TGCAGCGTTGTGGGGGGAACTTACGAGCAGTACTTC. This translates into CSVVGGTYEQYF.

The rearrangement joins TRBV6-1 to TRBJ2-1; TRBD2 agrees at 11 bases. Germline V lookup: CDR1 MNHNS, CDR2 SASEGT. This CDR3 is built from 15 residues. The junction had 11 bases not matched to a gene; V was cut back by 8 bases and J by 8 bases. CDR3 in DNA: TGTGCCAGCCTACACAGTAGCGGGAGGGCATATGAGCAGTTCTTC. Translation gives CASLHSSGRAYEQFF.

Only a few counts were recorded for this clonotype. The chain joins TRBV10-1 to TRBJ2-1, with 11 bases identical to TRBD2. The germline V gene has CDR1 WNHNN and CDR2 SYGVQD (reference sequence). There are 14 residues in the CDR3. Unmatched junction bases numbered 7, after V lost 5 bases and J lost 10 bases. CDR3 nucleotides: TGCGCCAGCAGTCCTAGCGGGGGGACCCCCGAGCAGTTCTTC. It specifies CASSPSGGTPEQFF.

The sample holds a few counts of this clonotype. CDR3 protein: CASSLMPGSQHEQYF. For the CDR3, the DNA is TGTGCCAGCAGCTTAATGCCGGGGAGTCAGCACGAGCAGTACTTC. V and J are TRBV11-2 and TRBJ2-7; tentatively, D is TRBD2 (5 bases). V lost 2 bases, J lost 5 bases, and 16 bases lay in between. From germline, CDR1 is SGHAT and CDR2 FQNNGV. The CDR3 runs to 15 residues.

This clonotype occurred a few times. The rearrangement links TRBV5-1 to TRBJ2-3; maybe TRBD2 (5 bases). Trimming shortened V by 4 bases and J by 2 bases, and 14 bases separated the two germline ends. CDR1 and CDR2 from the germline V gene are SGHRS and YFSETQ. This CDR3 contains 15 residues. As DNA, the CDR3 is TGCGCCAGCAGCCCCGGACTGGCGAACACAGATACGCAGTATTTT. This sequence encodes CASSPGLANTDTQYF. The complete variable domain, with remaining parts taken from reference TRBV5-1 and TRBJ2-3, reads KAGVTQTPRYLIKTRGQQVTLSCSPISGHRSVSWYQQTPGQGLQFLFEYFSETQRNKGNFPGRFSGRQFSNSRSEMNVSTLELGDSALYLCASSPGLANTDTQYFGPGTRLTVL.

The rearrangement links TRBV7-9 to TRBJ2-5; the D is unclear. The CDR3 length is 13 residues. Germline CDR1 and CDR2: SEHNR and FQNEAQ (reference sequence). V was trimmed by 2 bases and J by 5 bases, leaving 9 bases between them. CDR3 amino acids: CASSLRFSETQYF. The DNA of the CDR3 is TGTGCCAGCAGCTTAAGGTTTTCGGAGACCCAGTACTTC.

The chain employs TRBV7-2 and TRBJ2-2; possible D gene TRBD2, 6 bases. Trimming removed 5 bases at V and 4 bases at J, with 17 bases between. The CDR3 runs to 16 residues. Per germline, CDR1 SGHTA and CDR2 FQGNSA. CDR3 sequence reads: CASSHPSAPSTGELFF. Written as DNA, the CDR3 is TGTGCCAGCAGCCACCCTAGCGCCCCGAGCACCGGGGAGCTGTTTTTT.

The J gene is TRBJ2-1, the V gene TRBV11-2; 10 bases are shared with TRBD2. The ends lost 4 bases at V and 9 bases at J; junction bases unmatched: 9. This CDR3 is built from 15 residues. Germline CDR1 reads SGHAT; CDR2 reads FQNNGV. The CDR3 region has the DNA TGTGCCAGCAGCTCGAGCGGGAGGGCCCAGGTTGAGCAGTTCTTC. Its translation is CASSSSGRAQVEQFF.

This clonotype was counted at least ten times. V gene TRBV7-9 combines with J gene TRBJ2-5; D is tentatively TRBD1 or TRBD2 (5 bases each). The germline V and J ends were trimmed by 1 base and 5 bases, with 11 bases remaining between them. There are 14 residues in the CDR3. CDR1 is SEHNR and CDR2 is FQNEAQ in the germline V gene (reference sequence). CDR3 nucleotide sequence: TGTGCCAGCAGCTTAGTCGGGACGAAGGAGACCCAGTACTTC. Translation: CASSLVGTKETQYF.

There are many counts of this clonotype. The V and J genes are TRBV12-3 or TRBV12-4 and TRBJ1-2; D is possibly TRBD1 (5 bases). The CDR3 runs to 12 residues. Deletions cut 6 bases from V and 4 bases from J, with 9 bases between. In DNA, the CDR3 is TGTGCCAGCAGGAGGGGAGGCTATGGCTACACCTTC. Protein product: CASRRGGYGYTF.

The chain links TRBV20-1 to TRBJ2-2; a weak D match, TRBD1 (5 bases). The CDR3 consists of 12 residues. Trimming stripped 5 bases from V and 6 bases from J, with 10 bases between. Germline CDR1 reads DFQATT; CDR2 reads SNEGSKA (reference sequence). CDR3 sequence reads: CSASRGAGELFF. CDR3 DNA: TGCAGTGCTTCTAGGGGCGCCGGGGAGCTGTTTTTT.

This chain uses TRBV5-1 with TRBJ1-5, with a tentative D call TRBD1 (5 bases). The ends were cut back, 0 bases at V and 6 bases at J, with 13 bases in the middle. Germline V gene data show CDR1 as SGHRS and CDR2 as YFSETQ. The CDR3 runs to 15 residues. The CDR3 reads CASSLDGSQGQPQHF. The DNA for the CDR3 is TGCGCCAGCAGCTTGGACGGGTCTCAGGGTCAGCCCCAGCATTTT.

The V call is TRBV6-5, the J call TRBJ2-6; D remains ambiguous. The V gene's germline CDR1 is MNHEY and CDR2 SVGAGI. With 0 bases removed from V and 0 bases from J, the gap between germline ends came to 12 bases. The CDR3 consists of 18 residues. CDR3 protein: CASSYSPWGFSGANVLTF. The CDR3, as DNA: TGTGCCAGCAGTTACTCTCCTTGGGGATTCTCTGGGGCCAACGTCCTGACTTTC.

This clonotype has just a few counts. This chain uses TRBV5-6 with TRBJ2-5, with D possibly being TRBD2 (6 bases). Looked up from germline, CDR1 is SGHDT and CDR2 is YYEEEE. V was pared by 9 bases and J by 5 bases, with 20 bases between. CDR3 length: 14 residues. The CDR3, as DNA: TGTGCCACTAAGCAGGAGGGAAGCGGGGAGACCCAGTACTTC. Its protein is CATKQEGSGETQYF.